This T cell receptor (beta chain) was obtained from a study of siplizumab effects on memory and regulatory T cells. The CDR3 totals 15 residues. J was trimmed by 4 bases and V by 7 bases; bases with no gene match: 11. Per germline, CDR1 SNHLY and CDR2 FYNNEI. Libraries were prepared by immunoSEQ multiplex PCR; TCRdb keeps only in-frame clonotypes and omits some of them. This table holds 100,000 or so clones, roughly 91% found once. The V and J genes are TRBV2 and TRBJ2-7, with TRBD2 identical over 9 bases. This TCR came from a human donor in good health. Sequencing used CD4+ T cells sorted from blood. The CDR3 loop reads CASNQGTSRFYEQYF. The CDR3 DNA is TGTGCCAGCAACCAAGGGACTAGCAGGTTTTACGAGCAGTACTTC.